This TCR beta chain was sequenced in a study of blood T cell repertoires in COVID-19. TCRdb's table, derived via immunoSEQ multiplex PCR, lists solely in-frame clones and lacks some. The data hold about 200,000 clones, with around 81% observed a single time. Per germline, CDR1 SGHNT and CDR2 YYREEE (reference sequence). CDR3 size: 16 residues. V trimming: 4 bases; J trimming: 6 bases; junction bases outside the gene matches: 12. The source is a man aged 35 to 55 who had recovered from COVID-19. This sequence joins TRBV5-4 and TRBJ1-1; 10 positions match TRBD1. The material sequenced was PBMCs or T cells enriched from blood (not recorded which). CDR3 loop: CASSHALTGGFSEAFF. CDR3 sequence (DNA): TGTGCCAGCAGCCATGCCTTGACAGGGGGCTTTTCTGAAGCTTTCTTT.